This TCR beta chain was profiled in a study of T-cell memory formation after mild COVID-19. TCRdb reprocessed the 5' RACE reads with MiXCR, giving one entry per CDR3 protein. This table holds a few hundred thousand distinct CDR3 sequences, roughly 9.4% found once. The table lists this clonotype with many counts. The receptor comes from a man younger than 35 who had mild COVID-19 (a few samples of this study predate the infection). Cell type and time point are not known. Source material: PBMCs or a T cell subset sorted from them (not recorded which).

The CDR3 region is CASSLDGTGNQPQHF. The CDR3 bases are TGCGCCAGCAGCTTGGACGGGACGGGCAATCAGCCCCAGCATTTT. The rearrangement uses TRBV5-1 and TRBJ1-5; D is possibly TRBD1 (5 bases). Germline CDR1 is SGHRS and CDR2 is YFSETQ. V shed 0 bases and J shed 2 bases, with 9 bases lying between them. CDR3 size: 15 residues.